The 30 T cell receptor beta chains in this list originate from one sample, sequenced in a study of T cells in women clearing cervical HPV infection. The method was immunoSEQ multiplex PCR; TCRdb's version includes in-frame clones alone and lacks a portion of them. Recorded here are about 26,000 clones; the top ten clones represent around 3.9%. The sequenced material came from blood buffy coat. Source of these receptors: a woman between 18 and 70 years old with a cervical HPV16 infection that either progressed to CIN3+ or cleared (not recorded which).

Regarding this clone: The read ends 3 residues early relative to the CDR3; the germline J gene fills the gap. This chain uses TRBV2 with TRBJ1-2, with D possibly matching TRBD1 (6 bases). This CDR3 has 15 residues. Germline V gene sequence: CDR1 SNHLY, CDR2 FYNNEI. V was clipped by 3 bases and J by 6 bases, with 17 bases between them. The part of the CDR3 DNA that was read is TGTGCCAGCAGTGACCGTGGGACACCCCTTGATGGC. It is translated as CASSDRGTPLDG. The full CDR3 sequence reads CASSDRGTPLDGYTF.

The CDR3 bases that were read are TGTGCCAGCAGTTCAGGGTTTAATTCACCC. Translating it yields CASSSGFNSP. In full, the CDR3 reads CASSSGFNSPLHF. The chain couples TRBV7-8 to TRBJ1-6, with D tentatively TRBD1 (5 bases). The sequenced fragment ends 3 residues before the CDR3 boundary, so the rest is inferred from the germline J gene. The CDR3 is 13 residues long. V lost 6 bases to trimming and J lost 6 bases, with 9 bases between them. Germline V gives CDR1 SGHVS, CDR2 FQNEAQ.

A note on this clone: The read terminates 3 residues before the CDR3 end, so the remaining end is supplied by the germline J gene. V and J are TRBV6-2 or TRBV6-3 and TRBJ2-3, with 9 bases identical to TRBD2. This CDR3 has 16 residues. CDR1 MNHEY and CDR2 SVGEGT come from the germline V gene. The V and J ends lost 6 bases and 4 bases, in that order; junction bases with no gene match: 11. The CDR3 loop reads CASRPSGTSLADTQYF. Incomplete CDR3 DNA: TGTGCCAGCAGACCCTCCGGGACTAGCTTGGCAGATACG.

For this clone: The sequenced fragment ends 3 residues before the CDR3 boundary, so the rest is inferred from the germline J gene. This chain joins TRBV7-9 and TRBJ2-4; the D is unclear. The length of the CDR3 is 15 residues. CDR1 and CDR2 from the germline V gene are SEHNR and FQNEAQ (reference sequence). CDR3 sequence: CASSASLPTNYGQYF. The sequenced CDR3 bases are TGTGCCAGCAGCGCCAGTTTGCCAACTAACTATGGT.

Worth noting for this clone: The read comes to an end 3 residues before the CDR3 does, leaving the germline J gene to fill in the end. This chain connects TRBV12-3 or TRBV12-4 to TRBJ2-7; 8 nucleotides align to TRBD1. V lost 3 bases and J lost 5; bases outside the gene matches: 3. The CDR3 contains 13 residues. CDR3 protein: CASSFATGDEQYF. The sequenced CDR3 bases are TGTGCCAGCAGTTTCGCGACAGGGGACGAG.

Points on this clone: With the read ending 3 residues before the CDR3 end, the germline J gene is used to fill in that end. This chain joins TRBV29-1 and TRBJ2-7; the D gene is possibly TRBD1 (6 bases). CDR3 length equals 11 residues. V shed 7 bases and J shed 4 bases, with 11 bases lying between them. Germline V CDR1 and CDR2: SQVTM, ANQGSEA. CDR3 DNA (partial): TGCAGCGCTGTGACAGGATACGAG. Translated: CSAVTGYE. The whole CDR3 region reads CSAVTGYEQYF.

The CDR3 sequence: CASIPGGGYGYTF. The CDR3 bases that were read are TGTGCCAGTATCCCCGGGGGAGGCTATGGC. The rearrangement links TRBV19 to TRBJ1-2; tentatively, D is TRBD1 (5 bases). Read sequence stops 3 residues before the CDR3 end, and the germline J gene provides the missing end. The CDR3 extends over 13 amino acids. CDR1 LNHDA and CDR2 SQIVND come from the germline V gene (reference sequence). Deletions cut 7 bases from V and 4 bases from J, with 13 bases between.

Remarks on this clone: The read terminates 3 residues before the CDR3 end, so the remaining end is supplied by the germline J gene. The chain employs TRBV9 and TRBJ2-1; TRBD1 matches 8 bases. The CDR3 totals 15 residues. V trimming: 3 bases; J trimming: 2 bases; junction bases outside the gene matches: 4. CDR1 and CDR2 from the germline V gene are SGDLS and YYNGEE. The CDR3 sequence: CASSGGQGPYNEQFF. The covered CDR3 bases are TGTGCCAGCAGCGGCGGACAGGGTCCCTACAATGAG.

Concerning this clone: From the germline J gene comes the end of the CDR3, since the read stops 3 residues before it. The gene calls are TRBV20-1 and TRBJ1-2; D is perhaps TRBD1 (6 bases). CDR1 and CDR2 from the germline V gene are DFQATT and SNEGSKA (reference sequence). The CDR3 is made up of 13 amino acids. CDR3 DNA (partial): TGCAGTGCTGACTCGGGGGGGGCCCGGGGC. Translating it yields CSADSGGARG. The CDR3 reads in full as CSADSGGARGYTF.

CDR3 DNA (partial): TGTGCCTGGAGTGGGCTAGCGGGGGGGTACAATGAG. Translation: CAWSGLAGGYNE. The entire CDR3 is CAWSGLAGGYNEQFF. The chain uses TRBV30 and TRBJ2-1; 12 positions match TRBD2. The read gets to within 3 residues of the CDR3 end, and the germline J gene fills in the rest. This CDR3 has 15 residues. The J segment lost 4 bases and the V segment lost 1 base, leaving 2 bases of the junction unmatched. Looked up from germline, CDR1 is GTSNPN and CDR2 is SVGIG (reference sequence).

For this clone: Read sequence stops 3 residues before the CDR3 end, and the germline J gene provides the missing end. The gene calls are TRBV20-1 and TRBJ1-1; weak D call: TRBD1 (6 bases). V gave up 2 bases and J gave up 3 bases, with 10 bases separating them. Germline CDR1 is DFQATT and CDR2 is SNEGSKA (reference sequence). CDR3 length: 13 amino acids. The sequenced CDR3 bases are TGCAGTGCTAGAACAGGGAGGGACACTGAA. It translates to CSARTGRDTE. The entire CDR3 protein is CSARTGRDTEAFF.

Comments on this clone: The read comes to an end 3 residues before the CDR3 does, leaving the germline J gene to fill in the end. The chain is built from TRBV18 and TRBJ2-7; 10 nucleotides match TRBD2. The ends lost 4 bases at V and 0 bases at J; junction bases unmatched: 3. Germline V gene sequence: CDR1 KGHSH, CDR2 LQKENI. This CDR3 has 15 residues. The CDR3 spells CASSRTSGDSYEQYF. The sequenced part of the CDR3 DNA is TGTGCCAGCTCACGAACTAGCGGGGACTCCTACGAG.

Turning to this clone: The CDR3 end is not reached by the read, which stops 3 residues before it; the germline J gene fills it in. The chain has TRBV20-1 and TRBJ1-4, with D possibly being TRBD1 (6 bases). CDR1 DFQATT and CDR2 SNEGSKA come from the germline V gene (reference sequence). The CDR3 extends over 14 amino acids. V lost 6 bases to trimming and J lost 4 bases, with 15 bases between them. The part of the CDR3 DNA that was read is TGCAGTGCAAAAACAGGGAGTAGTAATGAAAAA. Translation: CSAKTGSSNEK. The full-length CDR3 reads as CSAKTGSSNEKLFF.

For this clone: From the germline J gene comes the end of the CDR3, since the read stops 3 residues before it. The V gene is TRBV11-2, the J gene TRBJ2-7; D perhaps matches TRBD1 (6 bases). The V end was cut by 3 bases, the J end by 2 bases, with 11 bases between. There are 14 residues in the CDR3. Germline CDR1 and CDR2: SGHAT and FQNNGV. The CDR3 sequence: CASSLAGDTYEQYF. Partial CDR3 DNA: TGTGCCAGCAGCTTGGCAGGGGATACCTACGAG.

Notes on this clone: The CDR3 extends 3 residues past the end of the read, so its final part is completed from the germline J gene. J is TRBJ2-3 and V is TRBV20-1; D is undetermined. The CDR3 consists of 12 residues. Germline V gene sequence: CDR1 DFQATT, CDR2 SNEGSKA (reference sequence). With 7 bases removed from V and 3 bases from J, the gap between germline ends came to 11 bases. The CDR3 bases that were read are TGCAGTGTCCCGAGGCAGACAGATACG. Its protein product is CSVPRQTDT. From start to end, the CDR3 is CSVPRQTDTQYF.

About this clone: The read gets to within 3 residues of the CDR3 end, and the germline J gene fills in the rest. V usage is TRBV19 and J usage is TRBJ1-5; possibly TRBD1 for D (6 bases). Trimming stripped 8 bases from V and 3 bases from J, with 14 bases between. CDR3 length: 14 residues. CDR1 is LNHDA, CDR2 SQIVND, per germline (reference sequence). CDR3 bases read: TGTGCCAGTGCGGAAGGACAGCTCAATCAGCCC. Encoded protein: CASAEGQLNQP. The entire CDR3 reads CASAEGQLNQPQHF.

Concerning this clone: The CDR3 goes on 3 residues after the read ends, and that part is filled in from the germline J gene. The chain combines TRBV7-2 with TRBJ2-5; 9 nucleotides align to TRBD2. CDR3 size: 15 residues. The trim removed 5 bases at V and 1 base at J, leaving 5 bases unmatched. The germline V gene encodes CDR1 SGHTA and CDR2 FQGNSA. The sequenced part of the CDR3 DNA is TGTGCCAGCAGCATTAGCGGGGGCCCCCAAGAGACC. As protein: CASSISGGPQET. The full CDR3 is CASSISGGPQETQYF.

Concerning this clone: The sequenced fragment ends 3 residues before the CDR3 boundary, so the rest is inferred from the germline J gene. V gene TRBV7-3 combines with J gene TRBJ1-2; 9 positions agree with TRBD1. The CDR3 contains 15 residues. Looked up from germline, CDR1 is SGHTA and CDR2 is FQGTGA. The covered CDR3 bases are TGTGCCAGCAGCTTAACCCGGGACAGGGCATCGGGC. It yields the protein CASSLTRDRASG. The complete CDR3 protein is CASSLTRDRASGYTF.

As for this clone: The CDR3 end is not reached by the read, which stops 3 residues before it; the germline J gene fills it in. The genes are TRBV7-6 and TRBJ2-7, with 7 bases that match TRBD1. Germline trimming cut 5 bases from V and 6 bases from J; bases unmatched to any gene: 4. This CDR3 region has 12 residues. Germline V gene lookup returns CDR1 SGHVS and CDR2 FNYEAQ. CDR3 region: CASSPNRGEQYF. The CDR3 DNA, read in part, is TGTGCCAGCAGCCCCAACAGGGGCGAG.

As concerns this clone: The missing CDR3 end, 3 residues past where the read stops, is filled in from the germline J gene. The chain recombines TRBV6-1 with TRBJ1-1, with 9 bases matching TRBD1. CDR3 size: 12 residues. Germline CDR1 reads MNHNS; CDR2 reads SASEGT. CDR3 in amino acids: CASSGQGGRAFF. CDR3 DNA, as far as it was read: TGTGCCAGCAGTGGACAGGGGGGGAGA.

As for this clone: The read ends 3 residues before the CDR3 terminus; that terminus is restored from the germline J gene. The genes are TRBV7-2 and TRBJ2-7; 7 bases are shared with TRBD1. The CDR3 length is 12 residues. CDR1 and CDR2 (germline): SGHTA, FQGNSA. V was clipped by 4 bases and J by 6 bases; unmatched bases: 3. Partial CDR3 DNA: TGTGCCAGCAGCTCGACAGGGTTCGAG. Protein sequence: CASSSTGFE. The entire CDR3 sequence reads CASSSTGFEQYF.

A remark on this clone: The read gets to within 3 residues of the CDR3 end, and the germline J gene fills in the rest. This chain uses TRBV7-9 with TRBJ2-5; D is perhaps TRBD1 (5 bases). The V and J ends lost 11 bases and 5 bases respectively, with 21 bases between them. CDR1 and CDR2 from the germline V gene are SEHNR and FQNEAQ (reference sequence). The length of the CDR3 is 14 residues. The sequenced part of the CDR3 DNA is TGTGCCTCAGCGACTGTTAGGGGTGCCGAGACC. Translated: CASATVRGAET. From start to end, the CDR3 is CASATVRGAETQYF.

In regard to this clone: Read coverage stops 3 residues before the CDR3 terminus; the germline J gene supplies the remainder. The J gene is TRBJ1-2, the V gene TRBV9; TRBD1 matches at 9 bases. CDR1 and CDR2 from the germline V gene are SGDLS and YYNGEE. The length of the CDR3 is 14 residues. The ends lost 4 bases at V and 3 bases at J; junction bases unmatched: 4. The CDR3 bases that were read are TGTGCCAGCAGCCTTCGGACAGGGGACTATGGC. Amino acid sequence: CASSLRTGDYG. The CDR3 as a whole reads CASSLRTGDYGYTF.

About this clone: Read data end 3 residues before the CDR3 end; the end is taken from the germline J gene. This chain joins TRBV19 and TRBJ2-1, with D perhaps TRBD1 (5 bases). The CDR3 is made up of 13 amino acids. Trimming cost V 4 bases and J 4 bases, with 8 bases left between them. Germline assignment: CDR1 LNHDA and CDR2 SQIVND (reference sequence). This CDR3 reads CASSSNRYNEQFF. The DNA read from the CDR3 is TGTGCCAGTAGTAGTAACAGGTACAATGAG.

Remarks on this clone: Read coverage stops 3 residues before the CDR3 terminus; the germline J gene supplies the remainder. The chain couples TRBV29-1 to TRBJ1-2; no definite D call. The CDR3 is 13 residues long. Germline CDR1 is SQVTM and CDR2 is ANQGSEA. With 4 bases removed from V and 5 bases from J, the gap between germline ends came to 14 bases. The CDR3 bases that were read are TGCAGCGTTGGGCTCGTCGCAGATTATGGC. Protein product: CSVGLVADYG. The full CDR3 is CSVGLVADYGYTF.

Concerning this clone: The read stops 3 residues short of the end of the CDR3; the missing end is completed from the germline J gene. J is TRBJ1-1 and V is TRBV2; 9 bases align to TRBD1. Germline CDR1 is SNHLY and CDR2 is FYNNEI. CDR3 length: 14 residues. Trimming removed 5 bases from V and 4 bases from J; junction bases left unmatched: 5. CDR3 residues: CASSPDRGVTEAFF. The sequenced part of the CDR3 DNA is TGTGCCAGCAGTCCAGACAGGGGGGTCACTGAA. The full variable domain, rest sourced from reference TRBV2 and TRBJ1-1, is EPEVTQTPSHQVTQMGQEVILRCVPISNHLYFYWYRQILGQKVEFLVSFYNNEISEKSEIFDDQFSVERPDGSNFTLKIRSTKLEDSAMYFCASSPDRGVTEAFFGQGTRLTVV.

Details on this clone: The CDR3 end lies 3 residues beyond the end of the read and is filled in from the germline J gene. The gene calls are TRBV6-2 or TRBV6-3 and TRBJ1-3; possibly TRBD1 for D (6 bases). Trimming cost V 10 bases and J 2 bases, with 12 bases left between them. Germline V CDR1 and CDR2: MNHEY, SVGEGT. This CDR3 region has 13 residues. CDR3 in amino acids: CATRWGPGNTIYF. Incomplete CDR3 DNA: TGTGCCACTCGCTGGGGGCCTGGAAACACC.

Points on this clone: The read stops 3 residues short of the end of the CDR3; the missing end is completed from the germline J gene. The chain joins TRBV19 to TRBJ1-5; 7 bases agree with TRBD1. In germline, CDR1 is LNHDA, CDR2 SQIVND (reference sequence). With V trimmed by 10 bases and J by 2 bases, 5 bases remained unmatched. This CDR3 spans 13 amino acids. CDR3 protein: CATTTGGNQPQHF. CDR3 bases read: TGTGCCACTACTACAGGGGGCAATCAGCCC.

Notes on this clone: The DNA ends 3 residues before the CDR3 does, and the rest of the CDR3 is filled in from the germline J gene. This chain connects TRBV7-9 to TRBJ1-2, with a tentative D call TRBD1 (6 bases). This CDR3 comprises 14 residues. CDR1 is SEHNR, CDR2 FQNEAQ, per germline (reference sequence). CDR3 protein: CASSPRTAHYDYTF. The sequenced CDR3 bases are TGTGCCAGCAGCCCCCGGACAGCCCACTACGAC.

By frequency, this clone registers medium-sized. A junction end diverges from the germline sequence, so it may reflect a read error. The read terminates 3 residues before the CDR3 end, so the remaining end is supplied by the germline J gene. J is TRBJ1-6 and V is TRBV4-2; D uncertain. In germline, CDR1 is LGHNA, CDR2 YNFKEQ. CDR3 length: 18 residues. Incomplete CDR3 DNA: TGCGCCAGCAGCCAAGACCATTTGAGGTTGTCCTATAATTCACCC. It specifies CASSQDHLRLSYNSP. The full CDR3 reads CASSQDHLRLSYNSPLHF.